This record looks at one T cell receptor (beta chain) sequence and its context. In its sample, this clone was seen once. Which antigen it targets is not known. Base qualities are not at hand, and no much larger clone is one base apart. According to the study, the label for this sample's time point signals: peripheral blood 6 weeks after treatment start. A total of roughly 30 patients with locally advanced or metastatic urothelial carcinoma, treated at Memorial Sloan Kettering on a trial protocol, made up the cohort. Peripheral blood mononuclear cells were collected from each patient pretreatment and during treatment, giving between 1 and 8 total time points per patient. The Qiagen DNeasy Blood extraction kit was used to purify genomic DNA from total PBMCs and tumor samples. PBMCs were collected pretreatment and during treatment, and were isolated and stored as previously described. This sample stems from a study of PD-L1 blockade in urothelial cancer (dated by TCRdb to between 2016 and 2019). About the study as a whole: All patients started therapy in about 2014 and received atezolizumab 1,200 mg intravenously every 3 weeks. About 90% of the roughly 29 patients were identified as males with urothelial cancer of bladder origin, and a prior smoking history was reported by 18 of 29 patients. Patients had an ECOG performance status of 0 or 1 and had received between 0 and 3 prior chemotherapy regimens. Blood samples were analyzed at two time points: 3 weeks after treatment start (second dose) and 6 weeks after treatment start. Blood samples gave a median of about 130,000 T cells and tens of thousands of unique TCRs, with a median clonality of 0.080. An exploratory multi-omic analysis was conducted of the somatic, immune and clinical correlates of response to PD-L1 blockade with atezolizumab in urothelial cancer. Pretreatment tumor samples, along with matched peripheral blood collected serially before and after atezolizumab treatment, underwent TCR sequencing. Progression-free survival longer than 6 months counted as durable clinical benefit, and TCR features were additionally tested against both progression-free and overall survival. Whole exome sequencing and RNA sequencing of pretreatment tumors were performed alongside TCR sequencing in the same patients. Durable clinical benefit was achieved by nine patients but not by the remaining 20. Approximately 29 patients had pretreatment blood TCR-seq, roughly 24 had at least one posttreatment blood collection, and roughly 24 had tumor TCR-seq. The research as a whole found: Improved progression-free and overall survival was found to be associated with pretreatment peripheral blood TCR clonality below the median. At 3 weeks after the start of treatment, tumor-associated TCR clones in peripheral blood had expanded more in patients with durable benefit (n of about 20, p = 0.022). Small sample size (n of about 30) and many exploratory analyses mean the results are intended to be hypothesis-generating.

The CDR3 starts with the cysteine, ends with the phenylalanine, and has 13 residues. Here the CDR3 DNA is all that survives: 39 bases in frame from base 1. The germline V end is reduced by 1 base and the J end by 12 bases; junction bases left unmatched: 4. CDR1 and CDR2, per the germline V gene (reference sequence), are SEHNR and FQNEAQ. To estimate absolute template abundance from read counts, synthetic TCR analog templates were spiked into each PCR. Using the immunoSEQ assay, TCRbeta CDR3 regions were amplified from genomic DNA with bias-controlled V and J gene primers. Sequencing of rearranged TCRbeta segments was performed at approximately 20X coverage. Concerning the study's data processing: Clustering was used to correct sequencing errors, and CDR3s were annotated against IMGT to assign V, D and J genes. Out-of-frame and stop-codon sequences were excluded, and only productive TCRbeta rearrangements were used in downstream analyses. To compute clonality, Shannon entropy was normalized by the log of the number of unique productive sequences and then subtracted from one. Fisher's exact test with Benjamini-Hochberg correction, using a cutoff of adjusted p below 0.01, was how clones that differed between time points or between blood and tumor were identified. What TCRdb holds here is the immuneACCESS table cut down to in-frame rearrangements. Part of the clones is not present; checked against another copy, under half of the missing clones reflect an unresolved V gene, and the others are unexplained. V and J calls and clone size are given by that table; D and trimming were obtained from the DNA. In this sample the table shows approximately 79,000 clones, around 90% of which occur a single time. Around 0.87% of the sample comes from the top ten.

The sequences come from PBMCs, collected around atezolizumab (anti-PD-L1) treatment. The chain joins TRBV7-9 to TRBJ1-2; a stretch of 11 junction bases matches TRBD1. This clonotype originated in a woman at least 80 years old with urothelial cancer. The CDR3 protein: CASSLGGTGGDTF. The bases are TGTGCCAGCAGCTTAGGGGGGACAGGGGGTGACACCTTC.